This T cell receptor beta chain is drawn from a study of blood T cell repertoires in COVID-19 (dated by TCRdb to 2018 to 2020). General notes on the study: The collaborator samples originated in the United States, Italy and Spain and spanned the acute and convalescent phases of COVID-19. The prospective study material was composed of cDNA or gDNA derived from T cells, B-cell-depleted T cells, or PBMCs. The dataset comprised deeply sampled blood TCRbeta repertoires from subjects exposed to, actively infected with, or recovered from COVID-19. The repertoires were made available in a free public database intended to serve as a resource for research on the immune response to SARS-CoV-2. The samples were drawn from two sources: the first 160 participants of the ongoing ImmuneRACE study, and 1,000 to 1,500 subjects contributed by 6 global collaborators. The sample metadata nearly always contained a de-identified subject ID, COVID-19 status, age in years and sex. Where HLA class I and class II types were available, the types were taken from metadata supplied by the sample provider, not from assay-based typing.

What the authors observed across the whole study: How much clinical and demographic metadata was included differed by source and by participant, and the metadata was provided uncurated.

CDR1 LGHNA and CDR2 YSLEER are derived from the germline V gene. From the cysteine up to the phenylalanine, the CDR3 has a length of 15 residues. The DNA shown is the 45-base CDR3, in frame from base 1. From V the trimming removes 1 base and from J it removes 4 bases, while the gene matches leave 3 bases of the junction unaccounted for. TCRbeta CDR3 regions were amplified from genomic DNA by means of the immunoSEQ Assay, a bias-controlled multiplex PCR. In the paper's pipeline: The number of nucleated cells in each sample was estimated by amplification of reference gene primers within the assay. Sequence reads were collapsed and filtered to measure the absolute abundance of every unique TCRbeta CDR3 rearrangement. Productive Simpson clonality was computed per sample as the square root of Simpson's diversity index over productive rearrangements. TCRdb obtained this table from immuneACCESS and retained in-frame rearrangements with V and J assigned. These tables miss some clones; where compared with another copy, unresolved V genes account for less than half of the shortfall, and the remainder is unexplained. That table furnishes V, J and clone size, whereas the DNA furnished D and trimming. For this sample there are 200,000 to 250,000 clones; approximately 86% appear just once. Jointly, the top ten make up about 3% of the sample.

On this clone: Its antigen is currently not known. No base quality values were provided; no much bigger clone lies one nucleotide off.

Whole blood was collected in K2EDTA tubes by collaborating institutions according to the institutions' own protocols. For TCRbeta analysis, collaborators shipped samples in one of three forms: frozen whole blood, isolated PBMCs, or DNA extracted from either of those sample types. The source of this sequence is a man in his fifties or sixties with acute or convalescent COVID-19. Sequencing was done on a sample of peripheral blood. The chain is assembled from TRBV4-3 and TRBJ1-2, and TRBD1 matches 10 of the central bases. The CDR3 loop reads CASSQGTGGIYGYTF. The nucleotide sequence reads TGCGCCAGCAGCCAAGGGACAGGGGGAATCTATGGCTACACCTTC.